The sequence of this TCR beta chain was determined in a study of beta chain features in type 1 diabetes. A CD45RO/CCR7/CD25/CD127/CD95/CD27 panel sorted naive, central memory, regulatory and stem cell-like memory CD4+ cells. Findings and limits, study-wide: Resolution of whether HLA type affects TCRB rearrangement was not achieved here. Significant though moderate, a shortening of TCRB CDR3s appeared in all four CD4+ subsets of Type 1 diabetes patients. The study found that naive, central memory and Treg TCRB repertoires appeared more similar in patients than in healthy donors.

Concerning this clone: Its antigen is still unknown.

The sequenced template was cDNA made from the entire isolated RNA. The study sequenced naive, central memory and regulatory T cell samples to an average of approximately 3.5 million reads. The table came from immunoSEQ multiplex PCR; TCRdb's copy has only in-frame clones and leaves some out. This sample carries 150,000 to 170,000 clones, 10% to 13% of them seen once, and the ten largest clones take roughly 0.5%. Sequencing input: central memory CD4+ T cells from blood. The receptor was derived from a man aged 25-45 years with type 1 diabetes.

CDR3 in DNA: TGTGCCAGCAGCTTCCGGGACTACAATGAGCAGTTCTTC. Protein product: CASSFRDYNEQFF. The gene calls are TRBV6-6 and TRBJ2-1; TRBD2 is a possible D gene (5 bases). This CDR3 has 13 residues. Germline CDR1 MNHNY, CDR2 SVGAGI (reference sequence). V lost 6 bases to trimming and J lost 3 bases, with 9 bases between them.